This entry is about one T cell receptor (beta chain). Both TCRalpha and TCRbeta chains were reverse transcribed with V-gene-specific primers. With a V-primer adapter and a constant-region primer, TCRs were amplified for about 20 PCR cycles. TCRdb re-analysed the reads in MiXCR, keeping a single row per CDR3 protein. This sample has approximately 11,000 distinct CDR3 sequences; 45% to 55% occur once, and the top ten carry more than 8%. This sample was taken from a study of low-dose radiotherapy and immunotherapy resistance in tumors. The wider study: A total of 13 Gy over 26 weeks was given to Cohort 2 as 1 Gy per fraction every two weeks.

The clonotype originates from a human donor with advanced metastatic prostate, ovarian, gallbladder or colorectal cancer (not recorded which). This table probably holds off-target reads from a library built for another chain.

This CDR3 reads CASSGQGNSPLHF. The CDR3 DNA follows: TGTGCCAGCTCAGGACAGGGGAATTCACCCCTCCACTTT. V usage is TRBV2 and J usage is TRBJ1-6; 9 bases are a match to TRBD1. From germline, CDR1 is SNHLY and CDR2 FYNNEI. Germline trimming cut 8 bases from V and 7 bases from J; bases unmatched to any gene: 3. This CDR3 is built from 13 residues. Full variable domain (remainder filled in from reference TRBV2 and TRBJ1-6): EPEVTQTPSHQVTQMGQEVILRCVPISNHLYFYWYRQILGQKVEFLVSFYNNEISEKSEIFDDQFSVERPDGSNFTLKIRSTKLEDSAMYFCASSGQGNSPLHFGNGTRLTVT.